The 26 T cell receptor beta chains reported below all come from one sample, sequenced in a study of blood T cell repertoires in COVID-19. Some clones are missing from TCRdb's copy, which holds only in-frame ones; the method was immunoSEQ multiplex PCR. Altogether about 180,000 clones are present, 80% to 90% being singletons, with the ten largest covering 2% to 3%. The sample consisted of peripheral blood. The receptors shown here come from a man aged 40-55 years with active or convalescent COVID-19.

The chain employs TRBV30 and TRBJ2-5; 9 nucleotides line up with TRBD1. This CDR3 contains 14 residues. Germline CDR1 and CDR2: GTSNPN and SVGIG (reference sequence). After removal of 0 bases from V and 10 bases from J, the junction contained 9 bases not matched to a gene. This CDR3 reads CAWSVGGTGRNQYF. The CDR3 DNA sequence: TGTGCCTGGAGTGTAGGCGGGACAGGGAGGAACCAGTACTTC. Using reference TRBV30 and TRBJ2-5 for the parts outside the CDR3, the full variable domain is SQTIHQWPATLVQPVGSPLSLECTVEGTSNPNLYWYRQAAGRGLQLLFYSVGIGQISSEVPQNLSASRPQDRQFILSSKKLLLSDSGFYLCAWSVGGTGRNQYFGPGTRLLVL.

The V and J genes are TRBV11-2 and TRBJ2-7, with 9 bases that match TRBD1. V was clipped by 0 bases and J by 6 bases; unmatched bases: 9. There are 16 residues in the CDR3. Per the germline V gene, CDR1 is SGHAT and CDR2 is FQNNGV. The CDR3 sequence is CASSLDSAGTGTEQYF. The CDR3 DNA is TGTGCCAGCAGCTTAGATTCCGCCGGGACAGGGACCGAGCAGTACTTC.

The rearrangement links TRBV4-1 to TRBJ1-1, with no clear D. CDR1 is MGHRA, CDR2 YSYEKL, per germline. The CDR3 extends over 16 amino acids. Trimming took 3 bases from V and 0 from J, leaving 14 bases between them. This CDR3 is CASSQETLYVNTEAFF. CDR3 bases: TGCGCCAGCAGCCAGGAGACCCTTTACGTGAACACTGAAGCTTTCTTT.

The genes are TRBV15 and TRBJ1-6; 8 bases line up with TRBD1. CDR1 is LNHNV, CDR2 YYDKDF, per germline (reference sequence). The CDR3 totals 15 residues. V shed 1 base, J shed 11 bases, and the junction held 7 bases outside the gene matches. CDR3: CATSRANTGGTPLHF. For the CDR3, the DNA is TGTGCCACCAGCAGAGCGAATACAGGGGGGACACCCCTCCACTTT.

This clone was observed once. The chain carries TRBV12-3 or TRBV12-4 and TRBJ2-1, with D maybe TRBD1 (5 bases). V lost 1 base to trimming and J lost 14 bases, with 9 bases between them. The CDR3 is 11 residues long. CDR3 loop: CASSLGQGEFF. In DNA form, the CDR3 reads TGTGCCAGCAGTTTAGGGCAGGGCGAGTTCTTC.

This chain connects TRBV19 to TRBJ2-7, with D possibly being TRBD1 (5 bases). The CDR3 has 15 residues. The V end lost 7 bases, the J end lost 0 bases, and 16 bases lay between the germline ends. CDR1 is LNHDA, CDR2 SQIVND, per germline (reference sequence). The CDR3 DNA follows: TGTGCCAGTACCAAGGGGCAGGCCCCCTCCTACGAGCAGTACTTC. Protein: CASTKGQAPSYEQYF.

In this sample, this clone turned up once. The CDR3 DNA reads TGTGCCAGCAGCTTGGGAGGGACATACGGCAACACTGAAGCTTTCTTT. Translation gives CASSLGGTYGNTEAFF. V gene TRBV5-4 combines with J gene TRBJ1-1, with D perhaps TRBD1 (6 bases). Trimming took off 0 bases at V and 2 bases at J, with 14 bases between the two ends. Looked up from germline, CDR1 is SGHNT and CDR2 is YYREEE (reference sequence). The length of the CDR3 is 16 residues.

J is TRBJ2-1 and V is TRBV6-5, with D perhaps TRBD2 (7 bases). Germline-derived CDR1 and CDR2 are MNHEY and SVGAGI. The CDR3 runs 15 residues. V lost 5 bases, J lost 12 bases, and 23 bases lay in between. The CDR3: CASSPGRGGPTVQFF. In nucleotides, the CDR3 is TGTGCCAGCAGTCCCGGAAGGGGGGGACCGACGGTGCAGTTCTTC.

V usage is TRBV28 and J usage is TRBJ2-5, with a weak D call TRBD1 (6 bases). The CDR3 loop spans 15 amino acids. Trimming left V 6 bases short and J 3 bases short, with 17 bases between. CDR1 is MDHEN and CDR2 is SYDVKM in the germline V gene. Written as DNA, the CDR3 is TGTGCCAGCAGCGGACCTTGGACAGCTAAAGAGACCCAGTACTTC. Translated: CASSGPWTAKETQYF.

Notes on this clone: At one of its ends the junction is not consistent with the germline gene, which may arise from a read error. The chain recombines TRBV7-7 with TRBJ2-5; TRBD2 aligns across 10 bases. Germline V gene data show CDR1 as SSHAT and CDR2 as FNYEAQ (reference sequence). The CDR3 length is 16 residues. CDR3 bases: TGTGCTAGCAGCTCCTCGGGAGCGGGGGGGGAAGAGACCCAGTACTTC. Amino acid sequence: CASSSSGAGGEETQYF.

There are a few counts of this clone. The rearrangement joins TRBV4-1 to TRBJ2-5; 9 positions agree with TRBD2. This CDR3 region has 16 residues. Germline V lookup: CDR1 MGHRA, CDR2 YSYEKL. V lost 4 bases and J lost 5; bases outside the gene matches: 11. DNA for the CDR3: TGCGCCAGCAGCCGATCTAGCGGGGAGGCGTGGGAGACCCAGTACTTC. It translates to CASSRSSGEAWETQYF.

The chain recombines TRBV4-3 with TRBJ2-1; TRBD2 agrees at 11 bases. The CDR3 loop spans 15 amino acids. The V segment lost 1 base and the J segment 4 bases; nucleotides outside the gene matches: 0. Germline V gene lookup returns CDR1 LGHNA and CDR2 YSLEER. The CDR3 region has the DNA TGCGCCAGCAGCCAAGGACTAGCGGGGTACAATGAGCAGTTCTTC. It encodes CASSQGLAGYNEQFF.

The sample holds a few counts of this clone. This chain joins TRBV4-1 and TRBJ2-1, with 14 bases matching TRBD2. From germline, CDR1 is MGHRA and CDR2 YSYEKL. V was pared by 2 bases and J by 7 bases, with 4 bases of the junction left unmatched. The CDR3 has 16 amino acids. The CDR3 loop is CASSQNGLAGGNEQFF. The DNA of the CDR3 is TGCGCCAGCAGCCAAAACGGACTAGCGGGGGGTAATGAGCAGTTCTTC.

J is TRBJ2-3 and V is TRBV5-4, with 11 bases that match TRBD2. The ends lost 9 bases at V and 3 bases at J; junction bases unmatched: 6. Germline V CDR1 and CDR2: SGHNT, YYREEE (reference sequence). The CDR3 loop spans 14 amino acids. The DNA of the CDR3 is TGTGCCACCCGTAGCGGGGGGGGAACAGATACGCAGTATTTT. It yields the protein CATRSGGGTDTQYF.

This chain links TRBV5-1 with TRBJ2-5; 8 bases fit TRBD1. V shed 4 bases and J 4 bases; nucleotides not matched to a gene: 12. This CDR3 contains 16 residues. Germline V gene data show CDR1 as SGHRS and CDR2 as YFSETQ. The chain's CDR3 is CASSINGQGFGETQYF. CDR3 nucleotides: TGCGCCAGCAGCATTAACGGACAGGGCTTCGGAGAGACCCAGTACTTC.

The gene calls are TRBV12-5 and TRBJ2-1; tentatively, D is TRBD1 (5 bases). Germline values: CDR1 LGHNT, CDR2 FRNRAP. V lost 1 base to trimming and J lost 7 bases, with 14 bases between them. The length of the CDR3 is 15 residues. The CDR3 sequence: CASGLGLAGRNEQFF. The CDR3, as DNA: TGTGCTAGTGGTTTGGGTTTGGCAGGGCGAAATGAGCAGTTCTTC.

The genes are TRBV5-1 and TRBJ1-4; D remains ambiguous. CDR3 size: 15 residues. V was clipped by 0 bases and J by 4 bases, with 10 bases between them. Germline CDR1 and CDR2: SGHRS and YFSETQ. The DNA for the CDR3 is TGCGCCAGCAGCTTGGGGGCTACAGTTAATGAAAAACTGTTTTTT. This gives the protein CASSLGATVNEKLFF.

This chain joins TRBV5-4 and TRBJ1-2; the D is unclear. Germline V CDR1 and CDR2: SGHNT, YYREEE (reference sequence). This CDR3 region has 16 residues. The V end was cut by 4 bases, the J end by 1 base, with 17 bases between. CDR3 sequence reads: CASSPSDYSYNYGYTF. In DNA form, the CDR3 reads TGTGCCAGCAGCCCGTCGGACTACTCTTATAACTATGGCTACACCTTC.

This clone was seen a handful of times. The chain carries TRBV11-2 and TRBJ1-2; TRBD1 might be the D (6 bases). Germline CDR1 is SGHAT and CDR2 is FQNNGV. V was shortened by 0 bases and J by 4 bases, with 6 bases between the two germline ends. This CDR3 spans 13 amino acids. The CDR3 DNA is TGTGCCAGCAGCTTAGACAGGGGCTATGGCTACACCTTC. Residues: CASSLDRGYGYTF.

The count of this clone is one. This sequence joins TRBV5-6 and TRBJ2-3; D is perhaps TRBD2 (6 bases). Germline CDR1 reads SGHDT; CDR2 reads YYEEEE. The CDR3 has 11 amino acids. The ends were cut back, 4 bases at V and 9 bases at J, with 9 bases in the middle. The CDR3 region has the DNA TGTGCCAGCAGCCGGGACTTCACGCAGTATTTT. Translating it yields CASSRDFTQYF.

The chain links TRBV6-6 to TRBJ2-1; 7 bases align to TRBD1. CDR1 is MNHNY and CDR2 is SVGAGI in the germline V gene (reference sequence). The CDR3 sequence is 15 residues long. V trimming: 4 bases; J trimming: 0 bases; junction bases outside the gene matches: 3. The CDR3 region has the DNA TGTGCCAGCAGTTCCCGACAGGGCTCCTACAATGAGCAGTTCTTC. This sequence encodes CASSSRQGSYNEQFF.

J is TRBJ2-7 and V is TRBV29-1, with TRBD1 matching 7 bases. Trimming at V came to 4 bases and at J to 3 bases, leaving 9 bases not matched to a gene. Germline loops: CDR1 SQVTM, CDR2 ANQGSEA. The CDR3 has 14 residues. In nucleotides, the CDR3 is TGCAGCGTTGGGGGGTACAGGGGTAACTACGAGCAGTACTTC. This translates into CSVGGYRGNYEQYF.

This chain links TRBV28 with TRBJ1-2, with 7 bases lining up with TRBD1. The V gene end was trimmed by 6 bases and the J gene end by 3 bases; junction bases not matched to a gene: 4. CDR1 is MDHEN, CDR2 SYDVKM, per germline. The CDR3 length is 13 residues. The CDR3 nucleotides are TGTGCCAGCAGAGGGGGCACGGACTATGGCTACACCTTC. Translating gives CASRGGTDYGYTF.

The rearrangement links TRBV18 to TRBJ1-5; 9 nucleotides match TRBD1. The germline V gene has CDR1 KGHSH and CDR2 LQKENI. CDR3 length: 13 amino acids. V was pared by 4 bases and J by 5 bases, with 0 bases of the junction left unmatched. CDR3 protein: CASSRTGDQPQHF. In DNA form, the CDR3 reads TGTGCCAGCTCACGGACAGGGGATCAGCCCCAGCATTTT.

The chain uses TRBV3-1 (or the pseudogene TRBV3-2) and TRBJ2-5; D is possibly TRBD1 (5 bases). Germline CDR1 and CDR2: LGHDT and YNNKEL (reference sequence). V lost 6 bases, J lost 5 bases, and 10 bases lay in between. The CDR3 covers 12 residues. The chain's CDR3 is CASSQRGETQYF. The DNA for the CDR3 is TGTGCCAGCAGTCAAAGGGGTGAGACCCAGTACTTC.

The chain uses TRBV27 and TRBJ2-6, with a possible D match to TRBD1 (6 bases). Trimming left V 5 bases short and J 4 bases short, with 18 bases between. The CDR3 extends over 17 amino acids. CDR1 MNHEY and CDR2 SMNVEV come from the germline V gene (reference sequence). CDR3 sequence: CASSKTGPSWGANVLTF. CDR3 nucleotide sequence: TGTGCCAGCAGTAAGACAGGACCCAGCTGGGGGGCCAACGTCCTGACTTTC.